One and the same sample provided the 2 T cell receptor beta chains below, sequenced in a study of a mutant IDH1 vaccine in newly diagnosed glioma. Specified time point: baseline, week 1 (first vaccination visit). Treatment here: pre-vaccination baseline after standard-of-care therapy. The method was immunoSEQ multiplex PCR; TCRdb's version includes in-frame clones alone and lacks a portion of them. The sample lists around 50,000 clones, 80% to 90% seen once, with 2.4% in the top ten. The sample was PBMCs, taken from a glioma patient treated with radiotherapy, temozolomide or both. The receptors were sampled from a man aged 40-50 years with glioma.

This clone was observed a single time. The rearrangement uses TRBV9 and TRBJ2-2; 8 nucleotides agree with TRBD2. The CDR3 totals 15 residues. The trim removed 0 bases at V and 4 bases at J, leaving 2 bases unmatched. CDR1 and CDR2 from the germline V gene are SGDLS and YYNGEE. CDR3 DNA: TGTGCCAGCAGCGTAGGGACTAGCAGCACCGGGGAGCTGTTTTTT. Translation: CASSVGTSSTGELFF. The entire variable domain, with the rest obtained from reference TRBV9 and TRBJ2-2, is as follows: DSGVTQTPKHLITATGQRVTLRCSPRSGDLSVYWYQQSLDQGLQFLIQYYNGEERAKGNILERFSAQQFPDLHSELNLSSLELGDSALYFCASSVGTSSTGELFFGEGSRLTVL.

This sequence joins TRBV15 and TRBJ2-7, with 8 bases identical to TRBD1. The CDR3 has 16 residues. With 2 bases clipped from V and 0 bases from J, the junction kept 6 bases outside the gene matches. CDR1 LNHNV and CDR2 YYDKDF come from the germline V gene (reference sequence). The CDR3 region has the DNA TGTGCCACCAGCAGATGGGACAGGTCTAGCTCCTACGAGCAGTACTTC. As protein: CATSRWDRSSSYEQYF.